These 7 T cell receptor beta chains were all obtained from the same sample, sequenced in a study of a mutant IDH1 vaccine in newly diagnosed glioma (dated by TCRdb to the early 2020s). Which antigens these TCRs recognize remains unknown. Interpreted using the paper, the time point label stands for: week 35, safety follow-up. A 20-mer mutant IDH1 peptide at 300 micrograms in Montanide made up each vaccine dose, which was injected subcutaneously together with topical imiquimod. The method was the immunoSEQ multiplex PCR assay. In TCRdb, the immuneACCESS table is reduced to in-frame sequences with V and J assigned. These tables do not hold every clone; where another copy was compared, an unresolved V gene accounts for under half, and the others remain unexplained. Present in this sample are just over 65,000 clones, about four fifths of which were seen just once. Clones ranked in the top ten supply approximately 12% of the sample.

Specimen: PBMCs, collected from a glioma patient whose treatment included an IDH1 peptide vaccine. The source of these receptors is a man younger than 35 with glioma.

CDR3 region: CASSVGTGPYGYTF. The CDR3, as DNA: TGTGCCAGCAGCGTAGGTACGGGACCCTATGGCTACACCTTC. The chain has TRBV9 and TRBJ1-2; perhaps TRBD1 as D (5 bases). With 0 bases removed from V and 4 bases from J, the gap between germline ends came to 10 bases. Per the germline V gene, CDR1 is SGDLS and CDR2 is YYNGEE. The CDR3 loop spans 14 amino acids. Together with reference TRBV9 and TRBJ1-2, the CDR3 gives the full variable domain: DSGVTQTPKHLITATGQRVTLRCSPRSGDLSVYWYQQSLDQGLQFLIQYYNGEERAKGNILERFSAQQFPDLHSELNLSSLELGDSALYFCASSVGTGPYGYTFGSGTRLTVV.

V and J are TRBV7-9 and TRBJ2-7; 10 bases align to TRBD1. The CDR3 contains 15 residues. Germline CDR1 SEHNR, CDR2 FQNEAQ (reference sequence). V lost 0 bases to trimming and J lost 3 bases; unmatched junction nucleotides: 2. The CDR3 nucleotides are TGTGCCAGCAGCTTAGCCGGGACAGGGGACTACGAGCAGTACTTC. Its protein product is CASSLAGTGDYEQYF.

A single count supports this clone. The gene calls are TRBV27 and TRBJ2-3; D is undetermined. There are 14 residues in the CDR3. CDR1 MNHEY and CDR2 SMNVEV come from the germline V gene (reference sequence). Trimming took off 8 bases at V and 1 base at J, with 13 bases between the two ends. The DNA of the CDR3 is TGTGCCAGCCGAGTTTGGGAAGGCACAGATACGCAGTATTTT. Residues: CASRVWEGTDTQYF.

The chain combines TRBV18 with TRBJ2-7, with D perhaps matching TRBD2 (5 bases). CDR3 length: 15 amino acids. The V end lost 3 bases, the J end lost 1 base, and 13 bases lay between the germline ends. The V gene's germline CDR1 is KGHSH and CDR2 LQKENI. The DNA for the CDR3 is TGTGCCAGCTCACCCCCCGGGGTTGGGTCCTACGAGCAGTACTTC. It translates to CASSPPGVGSYEQYF.

J is TRBJ2-6 and V is TRBV7-2; 10 bases are shared with TRBD1. This CDR3 has 18 amino acids. V lost 5 bases, J lost 4 bases, and 11 bases stayed unmatched. Germline-derived CDR1 and CDR2 are SGHTA and FQGNSA. The CDR3, as DNA: TGTGCCAGCAGCCCTTGGGGACAGGGGTCGCCAGGGGCCAACGTCCTGACTTTC. It is translated as CASSPWGQGSPGANVLTF. Combining the CDR3 with reference TRBV7-2 and TRBJ2-6 gives the whole variable domain GAGVSQSPSNKVTEKGKDVELRCDPISGHTALYWYRQSLGQGLEFLIYFQGNSAPDKSGLPSDRFSAERTGGSVSTLTIQRTQQEDSAVYLCASSPWGQGSPGANVLTFGAGSRLTVL.

V gene TRBV7-6 combines with J gene TRBJ2-3; D gene uncertain. CDR3 length equals 12 residues. V was shortened by 5 bases and J by 6 bases, with 9 bases between the two germline ends. Per the germline V gene, CDR1 is SGHVS and CDR2 is FNYEAQ. The CDR3 is CASSPTLDTQYF. CDR3 nucleotide sequence: TGTGCCAGCAGCCCGACTCTGGATACGCAGTATTTT. Based on the CDR3 plus reference TRBV7-6 and TRBJ2-3, the full variable domain is GAGVSQSPRYKVTKRGQDVALRCDPISGHVSLYWYRQALGQGPEFLTYFNYEAQQDKSGLPNDRFSAERPEGSISTLTIQRTEQRDSAMYRCASSPTLDTQYFGPGTRLTVL.

V is TRBV4-1 and J is TRBJ2-1, with TRBD2 matching over 10 bases. V gave up 7 bases and J gave up 5 bases; unmatched junction bases: 23. This CDR3 has 20 amino acids. Germline loops: CDR1 MGHRA, CDR2 YSYEKL. CDR3 residues: CASTHTSGVPITTQDNEQFF. The CDR3 DNA follows: TGCGCCAGCACCCACACTAGCGGGGTTCCTATTACCACGCAGGACAATGAGCAGTTCTTC.